The 9 T cell receptor beta chains in this list originate from one sample, sequenced in a study of pediatric ulcerative colitis. The data were produced by immunoSEQ multiplex PCR, yet TCRdb's version contains in-frame clones alone and is incomplete. This table has about 35,000 clones, approximately 78% appearing once. The rectum was sampled with one to two pinch biopsies at colonoscopy. The material sequenced was gut tissue. Receptors originate from a boy younger than 18 with mild ulcerative colitis.

The chain joins TRBV19 to TRBJ1-2; possibly TRBD1 for D (5 bases). The V end lost 3 bases, the J end lost 0 bases, and 17 bases lay between the germline ends. Germline V gene data show CDR1 as LNHDA and CDR2 as SQIVND (reference sequence). CDR3 length: 17 residues. CDR3 DNA sequence: TGTGCCAGTAGTATCCTTCTGGGACCGACTACTAACTATGGCTACACCTTC. This sequence encodes CASSILLGPTTNYGYTF.

The chain joins TRBV9 to TRBJ2-2; TRBD1 or TRBD2 may be the D gene (6 bases each). Germline assignment: CDR1 SGDLS and CDR2 YYNGEE. Trimming took 6 bases from V and 7 from J, leaving 19 bases between them. There are 15 residues in the CDR3. Written as DNA, the CDR3 is TGTGCCAGCACCACGACAGGAGGGGTCGGCGGGGAGCTGTTTTTT. Translating it yields CASTTTGGVGGELFF. Combining the CDR3 with reference TRBV9 and TRBJ2-2 gives the whole variable domain DSGVTQTPKHLITATGQRVTLRCSPRSGDLSVYWYQQSLDQGLQFLIQYYNGEERAKGNILERFSAQQFPDLHSELNLSSLELGDSALYFCASTTTGGVGGELFFGEGSRLTVL.

V usage is TRBV10-3 and J usage is TRBJ2-1; 13 bases are a match to TRBD2. The CDR3 runs 16 residues. The V and J ends lost 6 bases and 2 bases, in that order; junction bases with no gene match: 4. Germline values: CDR1 ENHRY, CDR2 SYGVKD. CDR3 in amino acids: CAISPTSGGPYNEQFF. CDR3 in DNA: TGTGCCATCAGCCCGACTAGCGGGGGGCCCTACAATGAGCAGTTCTTC.

This clone was seen more than once but under ten times. The V call is TRBV6-1, the J call TRBJ1-6; tentative D call: TRBD1 (5 bases). This CDR3 has 14 residues. The V end was cut by 7 bases, the J end by 9 bases, with 16 bases between. Germline CDR1 reads MNHNS; CDR2 reads SASEGT. CDR3 protein: CASMGGWGSSPLHF. In nucleotides, the CDR3 is TGTGCCAGCATGGGGGGATGGGGAAGTTCACCCCTCCACTTT.

V and J are TRBV11-2 and TRBJ2-3; unclear D gene. Trimming removed 3 bases from V and 1 base from J, with 8 bases in between. The CDR3 is made up of 14 amino acids. Per the germline V gene, CDR1 is SGHAT and CDR2 is FQNNGV. The CDR3 DNA is TGTGCCAGCAGCTTCGGCTTAGGCACAGATACGCAGTATTTT. Amino acids: CASSFGLGTDTQYF.

The gene calls are TRBV7-9 and TRBJ2-7; 7 bases match TRBD2. The CDR3 sequence is 15 residues long. The J segment lost 2 bases and the V segment lost 3 bases, leaving 7 bases of the junction unmatched. Looked up from germline, CDR1 is SEHNR and CDR2 is FQNEAQ (reference sequence). CDR3 nucleotides: TGTGCCAGCAGCTTCGGGGGGTCGGATCCCTACGAGCAGTACTTC. Translating gives CASSFGGSDPYEQYF.

The V call is TRBV5-1, the J call TRBJ1-5; weak D call: TRBD1 (6 bases). The CDR3 length is 14 residues. Germline V gives CDR1 SGHRS, CDR2 YFSETQ. V gave up 1 base and J gave up 7 bases, with 12 bases separating them. The CDR3 spells CASSLKGGDQPQHF. The CDR3 region has the DNA TGCGCCAGCAGCTTGAAGGGGGGAGACCAGCCCCAGCATTTT.

CDR3 in amino acids: CASRRDRGVPHEQFF. The CDR3 DNA follows: TGTGCCAGCAGACGAGACAGGGGTGTTCCACATGAGCAGTTCTTC. The rearrangement joins TRBV27 to TRBJ2-1, with TRBD1 matching 8 bases. J lost 8 bases, V lost 6 bases, and 12 bases had no gene match. Germline loops: CDR1 MNHEY, CDR2 SMNVEV (reference sequence). The CDR3 loop spans 15 amino acids.

The chain employs TRBV5-4 and TRBJ2-7; TRBD1 aligns across 7 bases. V dropped 4 bases and J dropped 1; count of bases not matched to a gene: 2. The CDR3 runs to 13 residues. Germline CDR1 SGHNT, CDR2 YYREEE (reference sequence). CDR3 protein: CASSGTESYEQYF. As DNA, the CDR3 is TGTGCCAGCAGCGGGACAGAATCCTACGAGCAGTACTTC.